This TCR beta chain is from a study of Tregs in tolerant kidney transplant recipients. Study outcomes and limitations: No direct test of biological reproducibility was done here. Expanding Tregs on activated donor B cells appeared to best identify donor-specific TCRbeta clones.

V was pared by 2 bases and J by 5 bases, with 7 bases of the junction left unmatched. Per germline, CDR1 SGHNT and CDR2 YYREEE (reference sequence). CDR3 length: 15 residues. Assay: immunoSEQ multiplex PCR; the TCRdb copy retains only in-frame clones and omits some. The data show tens of thousands of clones, with under 95% seen just once and under 2% held by the top ten. The nonmyeloablative bone marrow transplants came from related graft donors, with transient mixed chimerism. Unstimulated regulatory T cells (CD4+CD25+CD127-), CD4+CD25- non-regulatory cells, CD4 and CD8 cells were FACS-sorted from thawed PBMCs. Comments on this clone: No antigen is known for it.

This receptor was identified in a human patient who received a combined kidney and bone marrow transplant. The graft donor may account for some of the T cells. The specimen was CD4+ T cells from blood (PBMCs), collected 12 months after the transplant. The V call is TRBV5-4, the J call TRBJ1-2, with 9 bases matching TRBD1. The CDR3 nucleotides are TGTGCCAGCAGCTTACCCGGGACAGGGTTTTATGGCTACACCTTC. Translation: CASSLPGTGFYGYTF.